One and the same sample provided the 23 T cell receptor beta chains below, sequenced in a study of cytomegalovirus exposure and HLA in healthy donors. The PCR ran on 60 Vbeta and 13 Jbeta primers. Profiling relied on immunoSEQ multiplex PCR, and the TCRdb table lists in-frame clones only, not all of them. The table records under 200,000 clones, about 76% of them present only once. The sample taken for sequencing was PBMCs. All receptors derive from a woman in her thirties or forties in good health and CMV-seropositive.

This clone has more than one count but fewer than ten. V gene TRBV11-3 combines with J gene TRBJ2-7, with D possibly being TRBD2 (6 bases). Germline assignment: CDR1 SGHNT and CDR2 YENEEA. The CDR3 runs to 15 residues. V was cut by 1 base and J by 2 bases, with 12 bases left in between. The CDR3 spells CASSLVAGRTYEQYF. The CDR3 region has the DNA TGTGCCAGCAGCTTAGTGGCGGGGAGGACCTACGAGCAGTACTTC.

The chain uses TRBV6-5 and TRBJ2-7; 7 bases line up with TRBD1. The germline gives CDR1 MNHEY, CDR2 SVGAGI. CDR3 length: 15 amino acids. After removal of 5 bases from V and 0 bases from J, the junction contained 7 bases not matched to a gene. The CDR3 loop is CASSPTGETSYEQYF. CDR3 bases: TGTGCCAGCAGTCCTACAGGGGAAACCTCCTACGAGCAGTACTTC.

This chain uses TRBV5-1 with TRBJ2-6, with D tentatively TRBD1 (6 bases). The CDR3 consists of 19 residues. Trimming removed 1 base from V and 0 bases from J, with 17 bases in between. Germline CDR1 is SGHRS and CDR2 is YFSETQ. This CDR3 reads CASSLRAGDISSGANVLTF. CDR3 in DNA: TGCGCCAGCAGCTTGAGGGCAGGGGATATCTCCTCTGGGGCCAACGTCCTGACTTTC.

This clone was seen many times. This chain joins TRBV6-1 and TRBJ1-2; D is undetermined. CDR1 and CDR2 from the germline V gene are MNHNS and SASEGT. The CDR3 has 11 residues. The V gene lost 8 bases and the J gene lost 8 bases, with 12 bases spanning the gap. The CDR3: CASSAAGGYTF. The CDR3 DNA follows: TGTGCCAGCTCGGCCGCAGGAGGCTACACCTTC.

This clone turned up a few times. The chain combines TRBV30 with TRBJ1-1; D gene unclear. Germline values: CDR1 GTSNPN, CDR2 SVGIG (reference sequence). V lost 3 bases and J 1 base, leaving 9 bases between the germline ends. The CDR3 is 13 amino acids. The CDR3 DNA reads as TGTGCCTGGAGGCCTACAGAGAACACTGAAGCTTTCTTT. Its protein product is CAWRPTENTEAFF.

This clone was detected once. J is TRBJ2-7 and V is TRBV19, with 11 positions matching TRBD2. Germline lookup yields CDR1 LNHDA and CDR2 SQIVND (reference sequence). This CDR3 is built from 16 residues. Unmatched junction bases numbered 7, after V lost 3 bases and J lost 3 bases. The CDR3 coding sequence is TGTGCCAGTAGTATCGCTGGAACTAGCGGGAGCTACGAGCAGTACTTC. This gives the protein CASSIAGTSGSYEQYF.

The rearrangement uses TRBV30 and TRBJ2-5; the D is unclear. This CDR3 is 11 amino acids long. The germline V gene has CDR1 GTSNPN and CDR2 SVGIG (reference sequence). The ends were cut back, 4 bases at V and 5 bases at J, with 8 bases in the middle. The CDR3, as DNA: TGTGCCTGGAATAAGCCGGAGACCCAGTACTTC. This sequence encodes CAWNKPETQYF.

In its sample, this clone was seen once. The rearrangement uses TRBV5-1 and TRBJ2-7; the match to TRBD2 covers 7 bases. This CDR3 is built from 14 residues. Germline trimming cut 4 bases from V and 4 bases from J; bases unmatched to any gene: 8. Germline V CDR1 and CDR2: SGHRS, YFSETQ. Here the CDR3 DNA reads TGCGCCAGCAGCCCCGCGGGAGTCGCGTACGAGCAGTACTTC. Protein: CASSPAGVAYEQYF.

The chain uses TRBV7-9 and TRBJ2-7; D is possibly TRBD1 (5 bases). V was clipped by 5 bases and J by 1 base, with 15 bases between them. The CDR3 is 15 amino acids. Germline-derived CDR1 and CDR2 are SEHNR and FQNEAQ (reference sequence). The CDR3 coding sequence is TGTGCCAGCAGCGCGGACAACCGTTTTTCCTACGAGCAGTACTTC. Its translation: CASSADNRFSYEQYF. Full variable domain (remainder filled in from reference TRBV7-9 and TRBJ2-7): DTGVSQNPRHKITKRGQNVTFRCDPISEHNRLYWYRQTLGQGPEFLTYFQNEAQLEKSRLLSDRFSAERPKGSFSTLEIQRTEQGDSAMYLCASSADNRFSYEQYFGPGTRLTVT.

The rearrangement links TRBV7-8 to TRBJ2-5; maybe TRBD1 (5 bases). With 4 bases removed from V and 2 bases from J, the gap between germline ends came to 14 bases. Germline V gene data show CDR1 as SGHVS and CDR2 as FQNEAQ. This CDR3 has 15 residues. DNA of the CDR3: TGTGCCAGCAGCTCCGGCAGGGTATTGCAAGAGACCCAGTACTTC. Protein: CASSSGRVLQETQYF.

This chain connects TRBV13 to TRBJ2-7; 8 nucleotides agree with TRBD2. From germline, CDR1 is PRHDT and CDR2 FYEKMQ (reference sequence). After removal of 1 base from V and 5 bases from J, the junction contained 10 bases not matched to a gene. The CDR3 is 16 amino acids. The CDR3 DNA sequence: TGTGCCAGCAGCTTAGTAAGCGGGAGACTTTCCCACGAGCAGTACTTC. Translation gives CASSLVSGRLSHEQYF.

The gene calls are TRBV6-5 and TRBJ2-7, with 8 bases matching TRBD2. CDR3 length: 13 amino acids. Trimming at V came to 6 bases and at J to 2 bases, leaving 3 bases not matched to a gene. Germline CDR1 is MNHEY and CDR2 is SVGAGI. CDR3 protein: CASRERGPYEQYF. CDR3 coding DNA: TGTGCCAGCAGGGAGCGGGGGCCCTACGAGCAGTACTTC.

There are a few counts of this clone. The CDR3 DNA is TGTGCCAGCAGCCCCTCGGGAGAGACCCAGTACTTC. It translates to CASSPSGETQYF. The chain couples TRBV7-2 to TRBJ2-5; D ambiguous. CDR1 and CDR2 from the germline V gene are SGHTA and FQGNSA. This CDR3 has 12 amino acids. V was trimmed by 5 bases and J by 4 bases, leaving 8 bases between them.

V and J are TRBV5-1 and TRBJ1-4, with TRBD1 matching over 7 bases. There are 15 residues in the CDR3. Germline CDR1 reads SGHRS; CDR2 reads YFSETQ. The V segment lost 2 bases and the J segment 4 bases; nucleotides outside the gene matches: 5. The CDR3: CASSLGDSSNEKLFF. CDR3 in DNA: TGCGCCAGCAGCTTAGGGGACAGTAGTAATGAAAAACTGTTTTTT.

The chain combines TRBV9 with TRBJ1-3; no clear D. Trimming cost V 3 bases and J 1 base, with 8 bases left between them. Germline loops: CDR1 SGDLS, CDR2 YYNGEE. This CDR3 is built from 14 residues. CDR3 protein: CASSAEGSGNTIYF. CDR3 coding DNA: TGTGCCAGCAGCGCGGAGGGTTCTGGAAACACCATATATTTT.

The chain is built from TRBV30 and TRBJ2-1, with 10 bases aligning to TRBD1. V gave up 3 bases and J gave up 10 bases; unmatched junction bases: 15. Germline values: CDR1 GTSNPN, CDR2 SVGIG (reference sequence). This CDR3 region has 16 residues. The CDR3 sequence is CAWRVSVGTGVREQFF. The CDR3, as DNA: TGTGCCTGGAGAGTTTCGGTCGGGACAGGGGTGAGAGAGCAGTTCTTC.

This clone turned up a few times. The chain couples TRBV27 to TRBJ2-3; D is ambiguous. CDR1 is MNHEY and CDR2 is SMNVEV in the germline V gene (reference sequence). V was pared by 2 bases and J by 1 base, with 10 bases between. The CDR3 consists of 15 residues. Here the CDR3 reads CASSLAPAGTDTQYF. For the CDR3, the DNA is TGTGCCAGCAGTTTAGCGCCGGCGGGCACAGATACGCAGTATTTT.

The CDR3 coding sequence is TGCGCCAGCAGCTTTGAAGGACAGGGGGCAGGGAATGAGCAGTTCTTC. Protein product: CASSFEGQGAGNEQFF. V and J are TRBV5-1 and TRBJ2-1; 11 bases align to TRBD1. V dropped 2 bases and J dropped 7; count of bases not matched to a gene: 8. CDR1 and CDR2 from the germline V gene are SGHRS and YFSETQ. The CDR3 has 16 residues.

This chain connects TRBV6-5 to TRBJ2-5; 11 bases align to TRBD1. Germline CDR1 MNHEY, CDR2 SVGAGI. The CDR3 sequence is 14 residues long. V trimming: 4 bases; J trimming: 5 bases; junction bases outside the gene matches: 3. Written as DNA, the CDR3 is TGTGCCAGCAGTTGGGACAGGGGGATGGAGACCCAGTACTTC. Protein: CASSWDRGMETQYF.

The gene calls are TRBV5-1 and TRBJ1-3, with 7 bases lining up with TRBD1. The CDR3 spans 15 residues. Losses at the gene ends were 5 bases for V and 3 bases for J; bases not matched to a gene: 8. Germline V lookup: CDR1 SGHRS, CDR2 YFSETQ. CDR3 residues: CASRPGTELGNTIYF. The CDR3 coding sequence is TGCGCCAGCAGACCCGGGACAGAACTTGGAAACACCATATATTTT.

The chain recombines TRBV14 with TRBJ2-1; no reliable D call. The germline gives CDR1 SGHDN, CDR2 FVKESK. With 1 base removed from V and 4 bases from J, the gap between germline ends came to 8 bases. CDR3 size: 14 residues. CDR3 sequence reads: CASSQASEYNEQFF. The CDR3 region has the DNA TGTGCCAGCAGCCAAGCCTCGGAGTACAATGAGCAGTTCTTC.

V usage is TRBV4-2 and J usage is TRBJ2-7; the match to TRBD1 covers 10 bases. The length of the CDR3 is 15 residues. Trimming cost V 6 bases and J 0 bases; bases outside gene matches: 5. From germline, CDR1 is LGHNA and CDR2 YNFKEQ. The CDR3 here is CASRAGQGPSYEQYF. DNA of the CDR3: TGTGCCAGCAGGGCGGGACAGGGGCCCTCCTACGAGCAGTACTTC.

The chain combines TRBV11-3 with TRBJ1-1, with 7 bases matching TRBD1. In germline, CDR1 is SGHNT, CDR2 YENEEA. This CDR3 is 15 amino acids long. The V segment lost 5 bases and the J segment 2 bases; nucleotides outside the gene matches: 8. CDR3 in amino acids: CASSGRQGPNTEAFF. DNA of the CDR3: TGTGCCAGCAGCGGGAGACAGGGACCTAACACTGAAGCTTTCTTT.